The sequence of this T cell receptor beta chain was determined in a study of blood T cell repertoires in COVID-19. The CDR3 covers 21 residues. V shed 5 bases and J 1 base; nucleotides not matched to a gene: 17. CDR1 and CDR2 (germline): SGHVS, FNYEAQ. Authors' methods: Quantification of nucleated cells was approximated via reference gene primer amplification. Libraries were prepared by immunoSEQ multiplex PCR; TCRdb keeps only in-frame clonotypes and omits some of them. D and trimming come from the DNA, and the V and J calls and clone size come from that table. The sample carries fewer than 200,000 clones, 80% to 90% recorded once.

The genes are TRBV7-6 and TRBJ2-1; 13 bases map to TRBD2. Sequencing was performed on peripheral blood. This receptor was taken from a man aged 18 to 30 who had recovered from COVID-19. In DNA, the CDR3 is TGTGCCAGCAGCCCGATAGAAGGACTAGCGGGAGCCTCCGAGTCCTACAATGAGCAGTTCTTC. The encoded protein is CASSPIEGLAGASESYNEQFF.